Listed here are 24 T cell receptor beta chains from one sample, sequenced in a study of glioma-infiltrating T cells after dendritic cell vaccination (dated by TCRdb to 2015 to 2016). Library preparation was by the immunoSEQ multiplex PCR assay. This immuneACCESS table, as held by TCRdb, lists in-frame sequences with V and J called but not all clones. Of the missing ones, under half trace to an unresolved V gene in checked studies; the others have no known cause. The sample data list 85,000 or so clones, and 85% of these were observed just once. Of the sample, about 9.3% is held by the ten largest clones. According to the study, the label for this sample's time point signals: after dendritic cell vaccination, including at tumor progression/relapse. The sample in question was blood, obtained after dendritic cell vaccination. The source is a human donor with glioblastoma.

For the CDR3, the DNA is TGTGCCAGCAGCGGACTAGCGGGAGGGCGGGCAGATACGCAGTATTTT. Translated: CASSGLAGGRADTQYF. V gene TRBV9 combines with J gene TRBJ2-3; TRBD2 matches 14 bases. V shed 3 bases and J 4 bases; nucleotides not matched to a gene: 4. This CDR3 spans 16 amino acids. CDR1 is SGDLS and CDR2 is YYNGEE in the germline V gene.

V and J are TRBV5-1 and TRBJ2-1; 10 bases line up with TRBD1. The germline gives CDR1 SGHRS, CDR2 YFSETQ. The CDR3 runs 15 residues. Losses at the gene ends were 7 bases for V and 3 bases for J; bases not matched to a gene: 7. The CDR3 DNA sequence: TGCGCCAGCTATTCCCGGGACAGGGGCTACAATGAGCAGTTCTTC. Protein: CASYSRDRGYNEQFF.

In DNA form, the CDR3 reads TGCGCCAGCACCGCGCGCCAACCTGGGGCTACAGGGGGTACTGAAGCTTTCTTT. It codes for CASTARQPGATGGTEAFF. This chain joins TRBV5-1 and TRBJ1-1, with 8 nucleotides matching TRBD1. From germline, CDR1 is SGHRS and CDR2 YFSETQ. The CDR3 has 18 residues. J was trimmed by 5 bases and V by 6 bases; bases with no gene match: 21.

The rearrangement links TRBV5-1 to TRBJ2-1; 14 nucleotides agree with TRBD2. This CDR3 contains 17 residues. Trimming removed 4 bases from V and 4 bases from J; junction bases left unmatched: 7. Looked up from germline, CDR1 is SGHRS and CDR2 is YFSETQ. CDR3 region: CASSETSGGASYNEQFF. The CDR3 region has the DNA TGCGCCAGCAGCGAGACTAGCGGGGGGGCCAGTTACAATGAGCAGTTCTTC.

The chain joins TRBV2 to TRBJ2-7, with D maybe TRBD2 (5 bases). V lost 6 bases and J lost 0, with 15 bases in between. The CDR3 sequence is 15 residues long. Germline CDR1 reads SNHLY; CDR2 reads FYNNEI. The CDR3 bases are TGTGCCAGCAGCCCGGCCGGGGAAAGCTCCTACGAGCAGTACTTC. This sequence encodes CASSPAGESSYEQYF.

The chain carries TRBV5-4 and TRBJ2-1; 8 nucleotides agree with TRBD2. The CDR3 loop spans 16 amino acids. V shed 0 bases, J shed 3 bases, and the junction held 5 bases outside the gene matches. The germline gives CDR1 SGHNT, CDR2 YYREEE (reference sequence). CDR3 sequence reads: CASSLAAGAIYNEQFF. CDR3 in DNA: TGTGCCAGCAGCTTGGCAGCGGGGGCCATCTACAATGAGCAGTTCTTC. The whole variable domain, filled in from reference TRBV5-4 and TRBJ2-1, reads ETGVTQSPTHLIKTRGQQVTLRCSSQSGHNTVSWYQQALGQGPQFIFQYYREEENGRGNFPPRFSGLQFPNYSSELNVNALELDDSALYLCASSLAAGAIYNEQFFGPGTRLTVL.

This chain connects TRBV7-3 to TRBJ2-7, with TRBD2 matching over 8 bases. The V and J ends lost 0 bases and 2 bases, in that order; junction bases with no gene match: 9. Germline assignment: CDR1 SGHTA and CDR2 FQGTGA. The CDR3 contains 17 residues. This CDR3 is CASSLTVSRGLAYEQYF. CDR3 DNA sequence: TGTGCCAGCAGCTTAACCGTCTCGCGGGGACTAGCCTACGAGCAGTACTTC.

The gene calls are TRBV10-3 and TRBJ2-2; 8 nucleotides agree with TRBD1. CDR3 length: 16 amino acids. Germline CDR1 ENHRY, CDR2 SYGVKD. Germline trimming cut 6 bases from V and 2 bases from J; bases unmatched to any gene: 8. As DNA, the CDR3 is TGTGCCATCAGGGGGACAGGTGGGGATAACACCGGGGAGCTGTTTTTT. As protein: CAIRGTGGDNTGELFF.

V usage is TRBV6-5 and J usage is TRBJ1-4; D gene unclear. The CDR3 extends over 14 amino acids. The germline V gene encodes CDR1 MNHEY and CDR2 SVGAGI. Trimming pared 3 bases from V and 4 bases from J, leaving 9 bases between. The CDR3: CASSYLPSNEKLFF. The CDR3 DNA reads TGTGCCAGCAGTTATTTGCCGAGTAATGAAAAACTGTTTTTT.

The chain has TRBV7-2 and TRBJ2-5, with 7 nucleotides matching TRBD1. In germline, CDR1 is SGHTA, CDR2 FQGNSA. This CDR3 comprises 15 residues. V gave up 1 base and J gave up 4 bases; unmatched junction bases: 6. CDR3 sequence reads: CASSLGGTVRETQYF. The DNA of the CDR3 is TGTGCCAGCAGCTTAGGAGGGACAGTGAGAGAGACCCAGTACTTC.

Here the CDR3 reads CASSYLGQGYEQYF. The CDR3 coding sequence is TGTGCCAGCAGTTACTTAGGACAGGGTTACGAGCAGTACTTC. The chain is built from TRBV6-6 and TRBJ2-7; TRBD1 matches 8 bases. The CDR3 extends over 14 amino acids. Germline V gene lookup returns CDR1 MNHNY and CDR2 SVGAGI (reference sequence). The junction had 3 bases not matched to a gene; V was cut back by 1 base and J by 4 bases.

The gene calls are TRBV9 and TRBJ2-5, with a weak D call TRBD1 (5 bases). Trimming left V 10 bases short and J 5 bases short, with 21 bases between. Per germline, CDR1 SGDLS and CDR2 YYNGEE. CDR3 length: 14 amino acids. CDR3 sequence: CAPWKTGQGETQYF. CDR3 nucleotides: TGTGCCCCATGGAAGACTGGACAAGGGGAGACCCAGTACTTC. Looking up the rest from reference TRBV9 and TRBJ2-5 gives the full variable domain: DSGVTQTPKHLITATGQRVTLRCSPRSGDLSVYWYQQSLDQGLQFLIQYYNGEERAKGNILERFSAQQFPDLHSELNLSSLELGDSALYFCAPWKTGQGETQYFGPGTRLLVL.

V is TRBV2 and J is TRBJ1-2; no clear D. The CDR3 sequence is 13 residues long. Trimming cost V 3 bases and J 1 base, with 6 bases left between them. CDR1 and CDR2 from the germline V gene are SNHLY and FYNNEI. CDR3 protein: CASSEGVNYGYTF. The CDR3 DNA follows: TGTGCCAGCAGTGAGGGAGTTAACTATGGCTACACCTTC.

The chain recombines TRBV14 with TRBJ1-2, with 9 positions matching TRBD1. CDR1 SGHDN and CDR2 FVKESK come from the germline V gene. The CDR3 runs to 15 residues. The junction had 5 bases not matched to a gene; V was cut back by 4 bases and J by 2 bases. CDR3 in amino acids: CASSRSGTGNYGYTF. CDR3 DNA sequence: TGTGCCAGCAGCCGTTCCGGGACAGGGAACTATGGCTACACCTTC.

The CDR3 DNA sequence: TGTGCCAGTAGTATTCCGGGACAGAGGGGCTACACCTTC. Translated: CASSIPGQRGYTF. V gene TRBV19 combines with J gene TRBJ1-2; 7 bases line up with TRBD1. The CDR3 length is 13 residues. With 3 bases clipped from V and 8 bases from J, the junction kept 6 bases outside the gene matches. Looked up from germline, CDR1 is LNHDA and CDR2 is SQIVND (reference sequence).

This chain uses TRBV1 with TRBJ2-1; the table's D gene call, TRBD2, was not cross checked with the DNA. TRBV1 has pseudogene status. The CDR3 totals 20 residues. The chain's CDR3 is CTSSQEAASGRLVHYNEQFF. CDR3 nucleotide sequence: TGCACCAGCAGCCAAGAGGCGGCTAGCGGGAGGCTTGTCCATTACAATGAGCAGTTCTTC.

The chain links TRBV7-9 to TRBJ1-1; possibly TRBD1 for D (5 bases). Germline loops: CDR1 SEHNR, CDR2 FQNEAQ (reference sequence). CDR3 length equals 13 residues. V dropped 4 bases and J dropped 6 bases, with 12 bases sitting between them. For the CDR3, the DNA is TGTGCCAGCAGCTACGACAGCCTACCTGAAGCTTTCTTT. It codes for CASSYDSLPEAFF.

A single count supports this clone. J is TRBJ2-3 and V is TRBV11-3; TRBD1 is a possible D gene (6 bases). This CDR3 comprises 15 residues. The V and J ends lost 5 bases and 1 base respectively, with 13 bases between them. CDR1 and CDR2 from the germline V gene are SGHNT and YENEEA. CDR3 loop: CASSQQGPGTDTQYF. The CDR3 DNA reads as TGTGCCAGCAGCCAACAGGGTCCTGGCACAGATACGCAGTATTTT.

The chain joins TRBV19 to TRBJ1-2, with D possibly TRBD1 on 6 matching bases. This CDR3 is 13 amino acids long. Germline CDR1 is LNHDA and CDR2 is SQIVND (reference sequence). V was shortened by 5 bases and J by 5 bases, with 12 bases between the two germline ends. CDR3 coding DNA: TGTGCCAGTAGTTCACAGGGCCCTTATGGCTACACCTTC. Protein product: CASSSQGPYGYTF.

The chain combines TRBV6-5 with TRBJ1-2; maybe TRBD1 (5 bases). Trimming took 2 bases from V and 4 from J, leaving 8 bases between them. The V gene's germline CDR1 is MNHEY and CDR2 SVGAGI. This CDR3 spans 13 amino acids. CDR3 residues: CASSYGGTYGYTF. CDR3 DNA: TGTGCCAGCAGTTACGGGGGGACCTATGGCTACACCTTC.

CDR3 DNA sequence: TGTGCCAGTAGTATTGAGGGCAGGAAGCTGTATGGCTACACCTTC. As protein: CASSIEGRKLYGYTF. V gene TRBV19 combines with J gene TRBJ1-2; D remains ambiguous. The CDR3 totals 15 residues. Germline assignment: CDR1 LNHDA and CDR2 SQIVND (reference sequence). Trimming cost V 3 bases and J 5 bases, with 16 bases left between them.

The V call is TRBV15, the J call TRBJ2-7, with 7 bases matching TRBD2. The junction had 6 bases not matched to a gene; V was cut back by 1 base and J by 0 bases. Germline V gene sequence: CDR1 LNHNV, CDR2 YYDKDF (reference sequence). This CDR3 spans 16 amino acids. CDR3 region: CATSRVSGEGSYEQYF. The DNA of the CDR3 is TGTGCCACCAGCAGAGTCAGTGGGGAGGGCTCCTACGAGCAGTACTTC.

The J gene is TRBJ2-5, the V gene TRBV2; 7 nucleotides line up with TRBD2. This CDR3 comprises 14 residues. The germline V gene encodes CDR1 SNHLY and CDR2 FYNNEI. The V gene end was trimmed by 8 bases and the J gene end by 5 bases; junction bases not matched to a gene: 11. The CDR3 loop reads CASLGRGMEETQYF. CDR3 DNA: TGTGCCAGCTTAGGGAGGGGTATGGAGGAGACCCAGTACTTC.

The CDR3 is CASSQERRTQYF. The CDR3 DNA reads as TGTGCCAGCAGCCAAGAGCGGAGGACGCAGTATTTT. The chain recombines TRBV7-2 with TRBJ2-3, with D maybe TRBD2 (5 bases). The CDR3 has 12 residues. In germline, CDR1 is SGHTA, CDR2 FQGNSA. V lost 5 bases, J lost 9 bases, and 12 bases lay in between.